This T cell receptor beta chain originates from a study of graft-versus-host responses after intestinal transplantation. Overall study context: In this cohort, recipients had multivisceral, liver-intestinal, or isolated intestinal transplants. Recipients were all induced with anti-thymocyte globulin, then given tacrolimus and steroids for about three years. Study-level results: Peak levels of circulating GvH clones tracked with early post-transplant HvG declines.

For this clone: Its antigen remains unknown.

Libraries were prepared by immunoSEQ multiplex PCR; TCRdb keeps only in-frame clonotypes and omits some of them. The sample records tens of thousands of clones, roughly 92% being singletons. With V trimmed by 4 bases and J by 5 bases, 4 bases remained unmatched. CDR3 length: 14 amino acids. In germline, CDR1 is SGHTA, CDR2 FQGNSA. The chain uses TRBV7-2 and TRBJ1-3, with 8 bases identical to TRBD1. The sequence derives from a human donor who received an intestinal transplant. This material consisted of unstimulated CD4+ T cells sorted from spleen or lymph node cells, taken before intestinal transplant. As DNA, the CDR3 is TGTGCCAGCAGCTCACAGGGGGGGAGAAACACCATATATTTT. Translating gives CASSSQGGRNTIYF. Filled out from reference TRBV7-2 and TRBJ1-3, the complete variable domain reads GAGVSQSPSNKVTEKGKDVELRCDPISGHTALYWYRQSLGQGLEFLIYFQGNSAPDKSGLPSDRFSAERTGGSVSTLTIQRTQQEDSAVYLCASSSQGGRNTIYFGEGSWLTVV.